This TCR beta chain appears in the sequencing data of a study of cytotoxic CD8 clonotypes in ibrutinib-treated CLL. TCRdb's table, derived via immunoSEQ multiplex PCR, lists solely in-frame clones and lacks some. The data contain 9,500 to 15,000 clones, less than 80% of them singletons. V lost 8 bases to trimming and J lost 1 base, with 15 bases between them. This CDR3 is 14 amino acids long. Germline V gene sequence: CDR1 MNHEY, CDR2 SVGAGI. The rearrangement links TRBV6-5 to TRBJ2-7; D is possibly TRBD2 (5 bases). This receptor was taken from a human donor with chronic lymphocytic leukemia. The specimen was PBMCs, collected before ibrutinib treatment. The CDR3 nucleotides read TGTGCCAGCCAGCTGGACTTTCAGTCCTACGAGCAGTACTTC. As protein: CASQLDFQSYEQYF.